This T cell receptor (beta chain) stems from a study of cytomegalovirus exposure and HLA in healthy donors. Germline CDR1 reads MNHEY; CDR2 reads SMNVEV (reference sequence). The CDR3 totals 12 residues. J gave up 4 bases and V 5 bases, and 1 base lay outside the gene matches. The PCR had 60 Vbeta and 13 Jbeta primers. Here immunoSEQ multiplex PCR was the method, and the copy in TCRdb shows in-frame clones only, minus some. The ten top clones account for 6.1%, within a sample of about 48,000 clones. The specimen sequenced was PBMCs. The V and J genes are TRBV27 and TRBJ1-1; TRBD1 matches at 7 bases. The TCR sequence derives from a male donor in good health and CMV-seropositive. The CDR3 reads CASSTGATEAFF. The CDR3 DNA reads as TGTGCCAGCAGTACAGGGGCCACTGAAGCTTTCTTT.